This TCR beta chain was documented in a study of shared clonotypes between healthy human individuals. Germline V lookup: CDR1 MNHEY, CDR2 SMNVEV (reference sequence). The CDR3 loop spans 14 amino acids. The ends were cut back, 1 base at V and 6 bases at J, with 10 bases in the middle. Selected positively for CCR7 and CD45RO-negative, naive CD8 cells excluded terminally differentiated effector memory CD45RA+ cells. On sorted subsets, replicate PCRs used roughly 220 ng DNA, or 30,000 or so T cell genomes. Clones were read by immunoSEQ multiplex PCR, and TCRdb kept only the in-frame ones, dropping some. The sample lists hundreds of thousands of clones, nearly 95% occurring once.

This chain connects TRBV27 to TRBJ1-5; D uncertain. This receptor was obtained from a man aged 30-40 years in good health. Sequencing input: naive CD8+ T cells sorted from blood. This CDR3 reads CASSLYGVGQPQHF. Written as DNA, the CDR3 is TGTGCCAGCAGTTTATATGGGGTCGGTCAGCCCCAGCATTTT.